This TCR beta chain emerged from a study of shared clonotypes between healthy human individuals. Across the whole study: The plates for each donor numbered three CD4 naive, three CD4 memory, two CD8 naive and one CD8 memory.

The method was immunoSEQ multiplex PCR; TCRdb's version includes in-frame clones alone and lacks a portion of them. This sample has 330,000 or so clones, with around 74% found just once. V shed 4 bases and J 4 bases; nucleotides not matched to a gene: 6. This CDR3 has 14 residues. Germline-derived CDR1 and CDR2 are SGHRS and YFSETQ. The sequenced sample was memory CD4+ T cells sorted from blood. Subset in this sample: CD45RA-negative fraction. V usage is TRBV5-1 and J usage is TRBJ2-5; 8 bases agree with TRBD2. This sequence was found in a young man in good health. CDR3 residues: CASSPRAGAETQYF. In DNA form, the CDR3 reads TGCGCCAGCAGCCCACGAGCGGGAGCAGAGACCCAGTACTTC.